This T cell receptor beta chain was sequenced during a study of T cells in Graves' hyperthyroidism and ophthalmopathy. Study results and limitations: A 13 V-J model separated ophthalmopathy from stable hyperthyroidism.

Not enrolled were patients with uncontrolled infection, other autoimmune disease, pregnancy or lactation. This sample holds PBMCs from approximately 9 ml fresh peripheral blood. The CDR3 regions of TCR beta were amplified from RNA transcripts. The TCR CDR3 first-round RT-PCR relied on the HTBI primer set. TCRdb re-derived calls from the multiplex PCR reads in MiXCR, one entry per CDR3 protein. Here the sample spans about 420,000 distinct CDR3 sequences, 15% to 18% being singletons. This clonotype was counted at least ten times. The antigen is not known. The sequence came from a woman younger than 35 with Graves' hyperthyroidism. The sequenced sample was blood.

The CDR3: CASSPYLAGADGELFF. CDR3 bases: TGTGCCAGCAGCCCATATCTAGCGGGGGCGGACGGGGAGCTGTTTTTT. The rearrangement links TRBV3-1 to TRBJ2-2; 10 nucleotides align to TRBD2. Germline CDR1 and CDR2: LGHDT and YNNKEL (reference sequence). This CDR3 spans 16 amino acids. J was trimmed by 7 bases and V by 4 bases; bases with no gene match: 9. Full variable domain (missing parts from reference TRBV3-1 and TRBJ2-2): DTAVSQTPKYLVTQMGNDKSIKCEQNLGHDTMYWYKQDSKKFLKIMFSYNNKELIINETVPNRFSPKSPDKAHLNLHINSLELGDSAVYFCASSPYLAGADGELFFGEGSRLTVL.